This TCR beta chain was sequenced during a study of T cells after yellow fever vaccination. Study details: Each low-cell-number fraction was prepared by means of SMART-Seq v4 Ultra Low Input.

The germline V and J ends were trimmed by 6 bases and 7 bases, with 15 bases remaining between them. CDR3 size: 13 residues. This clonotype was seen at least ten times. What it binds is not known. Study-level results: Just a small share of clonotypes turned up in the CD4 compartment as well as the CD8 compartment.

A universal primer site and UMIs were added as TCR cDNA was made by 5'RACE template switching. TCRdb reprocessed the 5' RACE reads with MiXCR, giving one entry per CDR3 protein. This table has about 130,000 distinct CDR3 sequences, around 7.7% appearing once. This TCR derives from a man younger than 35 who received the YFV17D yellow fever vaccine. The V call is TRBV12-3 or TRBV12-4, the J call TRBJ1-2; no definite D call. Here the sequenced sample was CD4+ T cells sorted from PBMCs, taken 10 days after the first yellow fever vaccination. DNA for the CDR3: TGTGCCAGCAGCCCGGGCCTAACCGTTGGCTACACCTTC. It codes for CASSPGLTVGYTF.